Following are 10 T cell receptor beta chains from one sample sequenced in a study of OX40 agonist ivuxolimab in advanced cancers. Only in-frame clones appear in the TCRdb table, and some are missing; sequencing was by immunoSEQ multiplex PCR. The data show about 62,000 clones, about four fifths seen once. The source material was CD4+ or CD8+ T cells sorted from blood, sampled in a trial of the OX40 agonist ivuxolimab. The source of these receptors is an adult with an advanced solid tumor such as melanoma, head and neck, liver or kidney cancer.

This clone was counted at least ten times. The identical CDR3 is also encoded by other nucleotide sequences in the sample. The chain employs TRBV5-6 and TRBJ1-2, with TRBD1 identical over 7 bases. Trimming removed 5 bases from V and 8 bases from J; junction bases left unmatched: 12. This CDR3 has 14 residues. The V gene's germline CDR1 is SGHDT and CDR2 YYEEEE. Written as DNA, the CDR3 is TGTGCCAGCAGACAGGGGACCCGGGGGGAGGGCTACACCTTC. Protein product: CASRQGTRGEGYTF.

The chain uses TRBV7-6 and TRBJ2-3; 15 bases are a match to TRBD2. The CDR3 contains 16 residues. With 5 bases clipped from V and 3 bases from J, the junction kept 3 bases outside the gene matches. Germline values: CDR1 SGHVS, CDR2 FNYEAQ. The CDR3 loop is CASSPGTSGRTDTQYF. In nucleotides, the CDR3 is TGTGCCAGCAGCCCAGGGACTAGCGGGAGGACAGATACGCAGTATTTT.

The chain couples TRBV7-9 to TRBJ2-5, with D possibly being TRBD2 (6 bases). V was clipped by 5 bases and J by 7 bases, with 17 bases between them. CDR3 size: 14 residues. The germline V gene has CDR1 SEHNR and CDR2 FQNEAQ (reference sequence). CDR3 sequence: CASSPLGGMVTQYF. As DNA, the CDR3 is TGTGCCAGCAGCCCCCTAGGAGGGATGGTGACCCAGTACTTC.

The chain carries TRBV6-5 and TRBJ2-3, with 9 nucleotides matching TRBD2. J was trimmed by 5 bases and V by 6 bases; bases with no gene match: 6. This CDR3 region has 14 residues. Germline V lookup: CDR1 MNHEY, CDR2 SVGAGI. The CDR3 spells CASSESGRRDTQYF. The CDR3 DNA is TGTGCCAGCAGCGAGAGCGGGAGGAGAGATACGCAGTATTTT.

The chain couples TRBV19 to TRBJ2-5, with D possibly being TRBD2 (5 bases). The J call may be incorrect, as the DNA end agrees better with TRBJ2-7. From germline, CDR1 is LNHDA and CDR2 SQIVND (reference sequence). This CDR3 spans 13 amino acids. The CDR3 region is CASSTGSDYEQYF. CDR3 DNA: TGTGCCAGTAGTACGGGATCTGACTACGAGCAGTACTTC.

J is TRBJ1-2 and V is TRBV7-2, with 7 bases matching TRBD1. After removal of 5 bases from V and 6 bases from J, the junction contained 6 bases not matched to a gene. CDR3 length: 13 residues. CDR1 is SGHTA and CDR2 is FQGNSA in the germline V gene. The CDR3 nucleotides read TGTGCCAGCAGCGTAACAGGGGTAGATGGCTACACCTTC. Translating it yields CASSVTGVDGYTF.

J is TRBJ2-1 and V is TRBV5-8, with D perhaps matching TRBD1 (6 bases). CDR1 SGHTS and CDR2 YDEGEE come from the germline V gene. Trimming shortened V by 3 bases and J by 4 bases, and 14 bases separated the two germline ends. This CDR3 spans 15 amino acids. CDR3 amino acids: CASSSSGRGYNEQFF. In DNA, the CDR3 is TGTGCCAGCAGCTCCTCGGGCAGGGGTTACAATGAGCAGTTCTTC.

This sequence joins TRBV28 and TRBJ1-2; no definite D call. The V gene lost 0 bases and the J gene lost 6 bases, with 8 bases spanning the gap. The germline CDR1 and CDR2 sequences are MDHEN and SYDVKM. The CDR3 sequence is 13 residues long. DNA of the CDR3: TGTGCCAGCAGTTTATGGGGGTCGCATGGCTACACCTTC. Translating it yields CASSLWGSHGYTF.

This chain uses TRBV30 with TRBJ2-7; D might be TRBD1 (5 bases). CDR1 and CDR2 from the germline V gene are GTSNPN and SVGIG (reference sequence). Trimming cost V 2 bases and J 5 bases, with 7 bases left between them. This CDR3 comprises 11 residues. CDR3 protein: CAWSRRDEQYF. For the CDR3, the DNA is TGTGCCTGGAGTCGCAGGGACGAGCAGTACTTC.

This chain connects TRBV5-6 to TRBJ2-3, with 9 bases that match TRBD2. The CDR3 loop spans 15 amino acids. V shed 5 bases, J shed 5 bases, and the junction held 9 bases outside the gene matches. Germline CDR1 and CDR2: SGHDT and YYEEEE. In DNA form, the CDR3 reads TGTGCCAGCAGTTCCCGCGGGAGGGCCCTAGATACGCAGTATTTT. It specifies CASSSRGRALDTQYF.